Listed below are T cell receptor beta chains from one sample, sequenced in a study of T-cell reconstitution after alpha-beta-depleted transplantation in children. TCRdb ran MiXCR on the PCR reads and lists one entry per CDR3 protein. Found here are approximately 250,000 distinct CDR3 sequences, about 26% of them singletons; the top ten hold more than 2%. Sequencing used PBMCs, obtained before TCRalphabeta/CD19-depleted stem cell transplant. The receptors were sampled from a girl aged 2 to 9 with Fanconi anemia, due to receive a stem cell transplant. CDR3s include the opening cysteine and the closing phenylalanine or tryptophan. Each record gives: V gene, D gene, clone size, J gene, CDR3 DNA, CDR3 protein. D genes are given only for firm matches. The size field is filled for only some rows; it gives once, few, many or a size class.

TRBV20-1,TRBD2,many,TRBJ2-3,TGCAGTGCTATAGGGACTAGCGGGAAGGAGGTCACAGATACGCAGTATTTT,CSAIGTSGKEVTDTQYF
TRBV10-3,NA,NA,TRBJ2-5,TGTGCCATCAGTGAAGGATTCGAGGAGACCCAGTACTTC,CAISEGFEETQYF
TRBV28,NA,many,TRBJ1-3,TGTGCCAGCAGTTTCGCAGCAAACACCATATATTTT,CASSFAANTIYF
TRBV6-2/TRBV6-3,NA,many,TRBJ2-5,TGTGCCAGCAGTCACACCGGACCAGAGACCCAGTACTTC,CASSHTGPETQYF
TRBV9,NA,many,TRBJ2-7,TGTGCCAGCAGCCTAAACGTAGTACAATCCTACGAGCAGTACTTC,CASSLNVVQSYEQYF
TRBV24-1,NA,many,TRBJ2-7,TGTGCCACCAGTGAAGCAGGGAGCCACGAGCAGTACTTC,CATSEAGSHEQYF
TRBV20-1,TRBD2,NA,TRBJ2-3,TGCAGTGCTAGAGATCAGCGGGGGGGACCAGATACGCAGTATTTT,CSARDQRGGPDTQYF
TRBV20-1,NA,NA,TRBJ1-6,TGCAGTGCTAGGTCTGGGGGCTGGGGAAATTCACCCCTCCACTTT,CSARSGGWGNSPLHF
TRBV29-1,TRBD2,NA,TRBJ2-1,TGCAGCGTTGTTGCCACACCGGGACTAGCGGCCTACAATGAGCAGTTCTTC,CSVVATPGLAAYNEQFF
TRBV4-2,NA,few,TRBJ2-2,TGTGCCAGCAGCCACTGGGGGTCGAACACCGGGGAGCTGTTTTTT,CASSHWGSNTGELFF
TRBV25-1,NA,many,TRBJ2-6,TGTGCCAGCAGTTACGGGTCTGGGGCCAACGTCCTGACTTTC,CASSYGSGANVLTF
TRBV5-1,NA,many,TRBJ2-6,TGCGCCAGCAGCCCCGGTCCCTTTGGCTCTGGGGCCAACGTCCTGACTTTC,CASSPGPFGSGANVLTF
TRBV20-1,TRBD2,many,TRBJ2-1,TGCAGTGCGACGGAATGGACTAGCTACAATGAGCAGTTCTTC,CSATEWTSYNEQFF
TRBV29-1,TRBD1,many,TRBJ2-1,TGCACCTCGGACAGGGCCAATGAGCAGTTCTTC,CTSDRANEQFF
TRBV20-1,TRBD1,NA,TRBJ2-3,TGCAGTGCCGTACCAGGGGGCAACACAGATACGCAGTATTTT,CSAVPGGNTDTQYF
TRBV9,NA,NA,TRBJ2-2,TGTGCCAGCAGCGTAGCGTCGACAGGGGCGGGAGTCACCGGGGAGCTGTTTTTT,CASSVASTGAGVTGELFF
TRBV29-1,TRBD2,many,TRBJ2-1,TGCAGCGTCCTAGCGGGAGGGCTACACAATGAGCAGTTCTTC,CSVLAGGLHNEQFF
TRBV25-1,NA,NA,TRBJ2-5,TGTGCCAGCAGTGTTTTAGAGACCCAGTACTTC,CASSVLETQYF
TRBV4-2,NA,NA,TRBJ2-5,TGTGCCAGCAGCCTTAGCGGAGGGTACCAAGAGACCCAGTACTTC,CASSLSGGYQETQYF
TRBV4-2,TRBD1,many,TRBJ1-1,TGTGCCAGCACAAGACAGGGGATAGTCTCTGAAGCTTTCTTT,CASTRQGIVSEAFF
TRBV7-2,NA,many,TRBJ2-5,TGTGCCAGCAGCGCCCTGCGTGGATCGGCCCAGTACTTC,CASSALRGSAQYF
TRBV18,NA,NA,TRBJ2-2,TGTGCCAGCTCACCACGGGGAGTCTCCCCCACGGAGCTGTTTTTT,CASSPRGVSPTELFF
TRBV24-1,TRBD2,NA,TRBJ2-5,TGTGCCACCAGTGGAGTTCCGGCGGGGGATCAAGAGACCCAGTACTTC,CATSGVPAGDQETQYF
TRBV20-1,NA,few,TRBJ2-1,TGCAGTGCTAGAAGGACCTTCTCCTACAATGAGCAGTTCTTC,CSARRTFSYNEQFF
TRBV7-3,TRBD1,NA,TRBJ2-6,TGTGCCAGCAGCTCAGGACAGGGGGATGGGGCCAACGTCCTGACTTTC,CASSSGQGDGANVLTF
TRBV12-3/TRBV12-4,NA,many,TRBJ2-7,TGTGCCAGCAGTTTAGCCGACAGGTCCTACGAGCAGTACTTC,CASSLADRSYEQYF
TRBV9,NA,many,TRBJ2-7,TGTGCCAGCAGCGTGGTCGGCGGGTGGGACGAGCAGTACTTC,CASSVVGGWDEQYF
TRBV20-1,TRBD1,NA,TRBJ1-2,TGCAGTGCTATGACAGGGAACTATGGCTACACCTTC,CSAMTGNYGYTF
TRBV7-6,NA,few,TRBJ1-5,TGTGCCAGCAGCTTAGAGTCGGTGCCTAATCAGCCCCAGCATTTT,CASSLESVPNQPQHF
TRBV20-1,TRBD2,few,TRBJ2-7,TGCAGTGCTATGACTAGCGCGGTCTACGAGCAGTACTTC,CSAMTSAVYEQYF
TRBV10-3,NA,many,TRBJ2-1,TGTGCCATCAGTGAGTCTGGGGGCGTCCTCCCTCTGGAGCAGTTCTTC,CAISESGGVLPLEQFF
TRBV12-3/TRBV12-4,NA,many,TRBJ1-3,TGTGCCAGCAGTTTGGGCAGGGTCCTATCCTCTGGAAACACCATATATTTT,CASSLGRVLSSGNTIYF
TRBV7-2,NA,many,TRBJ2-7,TGTGCCAGCAGGGGGCTACTGCGGAACGAGCAGTACTTC,CASRGLLRNEQYF
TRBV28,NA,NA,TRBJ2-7,TGTGCCAGCAGTCGATACGAGCAGTACTTC,CASSRYEQYF